This TCR beta chain was sequenced in a study of graft-versus-host responses after intestinal transplantation. Study-wide context: Following induction with anti-thymocyte globulin, all recipients were given tacrolimus and steroids for about three years.

As regards this clone: Antigen unknown.

Libraries were prepared by immunoSEQ multiplex PCR; TCRdb keeps only in-frame clonotypes and omits some of them. The top ten hold roughly 0.4% of the sample, which has approximately 90,000 clones, 85% to 95% seen once. Study results and caveats: Early after transplant, HvG declines were associated with peak levels of circulating GvH clones.

The CDR3 has 12 residues. The germline CDR1 and CDR2 sequences are SGHRS and YFSETQ. Trimming removed 4 bases at V and 1 base at J, with 5 bases between. The source is a human donor who was the organ donor for an intestinal transplant. The sample here was unstimulated CD8+ T cells sorted from spleen or lymph node cells, taken before transplant. V is TRBV5-1 and J is TRBJ1-1; D unresolved. CDR3 nucleotides: TGCGCCAGCAGCGAGGGGAACACTGAAGCTTTCTTT. Translated, it gives CASSEGNTEAFF. Full variable domain (remainder filled in from reference TRBV5-1 and TRBJ1-1): KAGVTQTPRYLIKTRGQQVTLSCSPISGHRSVSWYQQTPGQGLQFLFEYFSETQRNKGNFPGRFSGRQFSNSRSEMNVSTLELGDSALYLCASSEGNTEAFFGQGTRLTVV.